These 13 T cell receptor beta chains were sequenced from one sample in a study of CD8+ T cells in alopecia areata. Sequencing relied on a cDNA template that was reverse transcribed from extracted RNA. TCRdb keeps only in-frame clones here, not all; method: immunoSEQ multiplex PCR. The data contain a few hundred thousand clones, 35% to 40% of them singletons. Treatment: oral pan-JAK inhibitor, 5-10 mg twice daily. Here the sequenced sample was CD4+ T cells sorted from blood, taken at approximately week 30, from a patient treated with tofacitinib. The receptors come from a human donor with alopecia areata.

The CDR3 DNA sequence: TGTGCCAGCAGTTTAAGGGGCCAGCTGTCGGGGTCGAACACTGAAGCTTTCTTT. This translates into CASSLRGQLSGSNTEAFF. This rearrangement joins TRBV27 to TRBJ1-1; a weak D match, TRBD1 (5 bases). Germline assignment: CDR1 MNHEY and CDR2 SMNVEV (reference sequence). V shed 2 bases and J shed 1 base, with 20 bases lying between them. This CDR3 contains 18 residues.

This clone was recorded only once. V and J are TRBV9 and TRBJ1-1, with TRBD1 as a possible D gene (6 bases). The V gene's germline CDR1 is SGDLS and CDR2 YYNGEE. The CDR3 sequence is 14 residues long. V was shortened by 5 bases and J by 5 bases, with 16 bases between the two germline ends. The CDR3 DNA reads TGTGCCAGCAGTCTCGCAGCAGGGGATACTGAAGCTTTCTTT. Protein: CASSLAAGDTEAFF.

This clone was seen a few times. The V and J genes are TRBV6-5 and TRBJ1-2; perhaps TRBD1 as D (5 bases). Trimming took 0 bases from V and 4 from J, leaving 12 bases between them. The CDR3 is made up of 15 amino acids. Germline CDR1 and CDR2: MNHEY and SVGAGI. The CDR3 spells CASSYSDIGSYGYTF. CDR3 nucleotide sequence: TGTGCCAGCAGTTACTCGGACATAGGTAGCTATGGCTACACCTTC.

This clone came up many times. The chain employs TRBV9 and TRBJ2-3; 10 bases match TRBD2. CDR1 SGDLS and CDR2 YYNGEE come from the germline V gene. The ends lost 1 base at V and 5 bases at J; junction bases unmatched: 10. This CDR3 spans 17 amino acids. This chain's CDR3 is CASSVWGAGGPEDTQYF. The CDR3 nucleotides are TGTGCCAGCAGCGTATGGGGAGCGGGAGGGCCGGAAGATACGCAGTATTTT.

As DNA, the CDR3 is TGTGCCAGCAGTGACTCCGTGCGCTCCAGGGAGCTGTTTTTT. This sequence encodes CASSDSVRSRELFF. V gene TRBV6-4 combines with J gene TRBJ2-2, with no clear D. The CDR3 is made up of 14 amino acids. The germline gives CDR1 MRHNA, CDR2 SNTAGT. Trimming took off 0 bases at V and 9 bases at J, with 11 bases between the two ends.

This clone was counted once. This chain connects TRBV2 to TRBJ2-6; 10 bases align to TRBD1. CDR3 length: 18 amino acids. Germline loops: CDR1 SNHLY, CDR2 FYNNEI. With V trimmed by 6 bases and J by 0 bases, 8 bases remained unmatched. The CDR3 DNA follows: TGTGCCAGCAGCCCCAGGAGGACAGGGGGCTCTGGGGCCAACGTCCTGACTTTC. Amino acid sequence: CASSPRRTGGSGANVLTF.

This clone has a handful of counts. V usage is TRBV7-2 and J usage is TRBJ2-1; perhaps TRBD1 as D (6 bases). The germline V and J ends were trimmed by 7 bases and 0 bases, with 16 bases remaining between them. Germline V gene lookup returns CDR1 SGHTA and CDR2 FQGNSA. This CDR3 is 16 amino acids long. CDR3 amino acids: CASKRGGPSSYNEQFF. The CDR3 region has the DNA TGTGCCAGCAAGAGAGGGGGACCGAGCTCCTACAATGAGCAGTTCTTC.

The chain joins TRBV18 to TRBJ2-7; unclear D gene. V was trimmed by 6 bases and J by 0 bases, leaving 12 bases between them. Germline V gene lookup returns CDR1 KGHSH and CDR2 LQKENI. The CDR3 loop spans 14 amino acids. Written as DNA, the CDR3 is TGTGCCAGCTCCCGTTCGACTGGCTCCTACGAGCAGTACTTC. As protein: CASSRSTGSYEQYF.

This chain connects TRBV23-1 to TRBJ1-5; TRBD1 is a possible D gene (6 bases). TRBV23-1 is noted as an ORF with a role that remains uncertain. There are 19 residues in the CDR3. V lost 1 base and J lost 9, with 28 bases in between. This chain's CDR3 is CASSQFLVLRDKAHVPQHF. In DNA form, the CDR3 reads TGCGCCAGCAGTCAATTTCTCGTCCTCCGGGACAAGGCCCACGTGCCCCAGCATTTT.

The chain joins TRBV9 to TRBJ2-6, with 13 bases fitting TRBD2. J lost 0 bases, V lost 4 bases, and 7 bases had no gene match. Germline loops: CDR1 SGDLS, CDR2 YYNGEE. The CDR3 covers 19 residues. The CDR3 is CASSPSLAGGHSGANVLTF. CDR3 bases: TGTGCCAGCAGCCCGTCACTAGCGGGAGGGCACTCTGGGGCCAACGTCCTGACTTTC. Supplemented by reference TRBV9 and TRBJ2-6, the full variable domain reads DSGVTQTPKHLITATGQRVTLRCSPRSGDLSVYWYQQSLDQGLQFLIQYYNGEERAKGNILERFSAQQFPDLHSELNLSSLELGDSALYFCASSPSLAGGHSGANVLTFGAGSRLTVL.

V is TRBV29-1 and J is TRBJ2-5; tentatively, D is TRBD1 or TRBD2 (5 bases each). The DNA end is a closer match to TRBJ2-7, so the J assignment may be wrong. Germline-derived CDR1 and CDR2 are SQVTM and ANQGSEA. The CDR3 spans 17 residues. For the CDR3, the DNA is TGCAGCGTTGGAGGGACCTCCTCAGGTGGGATTGGCTACGAGCAGTACTTC. It is translated as CSVGGTSSGGIGYEQYF.

This clone showed up just once. The CDR3 region is CASSLKGAQETQYF. The CDR3 nucleotides are TGCGCCAGCAGCTTGAAAGGGGCTCAAGAGACCCAGTACTTC. This rearrangement joins TRBV5-1 to TRBJ2-5, with a tentative D call TRBD1 (5 bases). Germline V gene lookup returns CDR1 SGHRS and CDR2 YFSETQ. Trimming stripped 1 base from V and 2 bases from J, with 9 bases between. This CDR3 has 14 amino acids.

This chain uses TRBV7-9 with TRBJ2-1; the D is unclear. The germline V gene encodes CDR1 SEHNR and CDR2 FQNEAQ (reference sequence). The V and J ends lost 5 bases and 0 bases respectively, with 11 bases between them. This CDR3 has 15 residues. In nucleotides, the CDR3 is TGTGCCAGCAGCGTGGACGGCCACTCCTACAATGAGCAGTTCTTC. It encodes CASSVDGHSYNEQFF.